The 19 T cell receptor beta chains given below trace back to one sample, sequenced in a study of cytomegalovirus exposure and HLA in healthy donors. Primers: 60 Vbeta forward and 13 Jbeta reverse. The method was immunoSEQ multiplex PCR; TCRdb's version includes in-frame clones alone and lacks a portion of them. The profile covers around 180,000 clones, with around 85% appearing a single time and 1% taken by the ten largest. The sequenced material came from PBMCs. The source is a boy between 2 and 15 years old in good health and CMV-seronegative.

The V call is TRBV10-3, the J call TRBJ2-1, with 8 bases that match TRBD1. With V trimmed by 7 bases and J by 2 bases, 7 bases remained unmatched. CDR1 and CDR2 from the germline V gene are ENHRY and SYGVKD. This CDR3 region has 15 residues. The CDR3 DNA reads as TGTGCCATCACTCGACAGGGGAAGCCCTACAATGAGCAGTTCTTC. Translating gives CAITRQGKPYNEQFF.

This rearrangement joins TRBV10-1 to TRBJ2-7; TRBD2 aligns across 8 bases. The CDR3 has 15 residues. From germline, CDR1 is WNHNN and CDR2 SYGVQD (reference sequence). The junction had 5 bases not matched to a gene; V was cut back by 4 bases and J by 0 bases. The DNA of the CDR3 is TGCGCCAGCAGTGCGGGAGGGGACCTCTCCTACGAGCAGTACGTC. Protein sequence: CASSAGGDLSYEQYV.

The CDR3 coding sequence is TGTGCCAGCGCACAGGGTGGTGACGAGCAGTACTTC. Its translation is CASAQGGDEQYF. V is TRBV28 and J is TRBJ2-7; possibly TRBD1 for D (6 bases). This CDR3 region has 12 residues. Germline V CDR1 and CDR2: MDHEN, SYDVKM. Trimming took off 8 bases at V and 5 bases at J, with 13 bases between the two ends.

V is TRBV5-3 and J is TRBJ1-3; D call uncertain. TRBV5-3 is an ORF, and what it does is uncertain. Trimming pared 3 bases from V and 7 bases from J, leaving 5 bases between. The length of the CDR3 is 11 residues. DNA of the CDR3: TGTGCCAGAAGCTACAATAACACCATATATTTT. Protein: CARSYNNTIYF.

This clone appeared a few times. The V call is TRBV11-2, the J call TRBJ2-1; a weak D match, TRBD1 (6 bases). Trimming shortened V by 4 bases and J by 4 bases, and 14 bases separated the two germline ends. This CDR3 is built from 15 residues. CDR1 and CDR2 from the germline V gene are SGHAT and FQNNGV. The DNA for the CDR3 is TGTGCCAGCAGCTCCCAGGGGAGCGCTTACAATGAGCAGTTCTTC. It translates to CASSSQGSAYNEQFF.

This chain connects TRBV28 to TRBJ2-1; D remains unclear. CDR1 is MDHEN, CDR2 SYDVKM, per germline. This CDR3 comprises 13 residues. V lost 8 bases and J lost 6, with 14 bases in between. The CDR3 spells CASAGKASNEQFF. The CDR3 nucleotides are TGTGCCAGCGCTGGAAAAGCGAGCAATGAGCAGTTCTTC.

This chain links TRBV28 with TRBJ1-5; D not resolved. Per germline, CDR1 MDHEN and CDR2 SYDVKM. Trimming pared 5 bases from V and 4 bases from J, leaving 18 bases between. The CDR3 is made up of 16 amino acids. The CDR3 sequence: CASSTPGSGGNQPQHF. CDR3 coding DNA: TGTGCCAGCAGTACACCGGGATCCGGTGGTAATCAGCCCCAGCATTTT.

This clone has a single count. V is TRBV23-1 and J is TRBJ2-5; the match to TRBD2 covers 12 bases. TRBV23-1 is an ORF; its function is uncertain. This CDR3 is built from 17 residues. Unmatched junction bases numbered 11, after V lost 7 bases and J lost 2 bases. Written as DNA, the CDR3 is TGCGCCAGCATTAAAAGGAGGACTAGCGGGGCTCAAGAGACCCAGTACTTC. This gives the protein CASIKRRTSGAQETQYF.

This chain links TRBV5-1 with TRBJ1-5, with 8 bases that match TRBD1. Germline CDR1 reads SGHRS; CDR2 reads YFSETQ. The CDR3 covers 18 residues. Trimming took 0 bases from V and 2 from J; bases not matched to a gene: 10. The chain's CDR3 is CASSLARRGPRGNQPQHF. CDR3 in DNA: TGCGCCAGCAGCTTGGCCCGCAGGGGGCCACGGGGCAATCAGCCCCAGCATTTT.

The genes are TRBV4-1 and TRBJ1-3; no reliable D call. In germline, CDR1 is MGHRA, CDR2 YSYEKL. V was clipped by 0 bases and J by 0 bases, with 6 bases between them. This CDR3 region has 15 residues. This chain's CDR3 is CASSQDLGSGNTIYF. CDR3 nucleotide sequence: TGCGCCAGCAGCCAAGATCTAGGCTCTGGAAACACCATATATTTT.

This chain links TRBV11-2 with TRBJ1-1; D is uncertain. V lost 2 bases, J lost 1 base, and 11 bases lay in between. The CDR3 is 15 amino acids. Germline CDR1 reads SGHAT; CDR2 reads FQNNGV. CDR3 residues: CASSLRGTANTEAFF. CDR3 DNA sequence: TGTGCCAGCAGCTTACGGGGAACGGCGAACACTGAAGCTTTCTTT.

The chain joins TRBV28 to TRBJ2-7, with TRBD2 identical over 7 bases. J was trimmed by 2 bases and V by 3 bases; bases with no gene match: 10. Germline V lookup: CDR1 MDHEN, CDR2 SYDVKM. CDR3 length equals 16 residues. CDR3 region: CASSLRLAETTYEQYF. The CDR3 bases are TGTGCCAGCAGTTTGCGGCTAGCGGAGACTACCTACGAGCAGTACTTC. The whole variable domain, filled in from reference TRBV28 and TRBJ2-7, reads DVKVTQSSRYLVKRTGEKVFLECVQDMDHENMFWYRQDPGLGLRLIYFSYDVKMKEKGDIPEGYSVSREKKERFSLILESASTNQTSMYLCASSLRLAETTYEQYFGPGTRLTVT.

J is TRBJ2-2 and V is TRBV13; weak D call: TRBD2 (6 bases). The CDR3 is 15 amino acids. CDR1 is PRHDT and CDR2 is FYEKMQ in the germline V gene (reference sequence). V was shortened by 2 bases and J by 5 bases, with 12 bases between the two germline ends. CDR3 amino acids: CASSLSGAGTGELFF. The DNA of the CDR3 is TGTGCCAGCAGCTTAAGTGGGGCGGGGACCGGGGAGCTGTTTTTT.

CDR3 nucleotide sequence: TGTGCCAGCAGTGTCCGGGACAGGGGGCGAAGAGTAAGTCAGCCCCAGCATTTT. Translated, it gives CASSVRDRGRRVSQPQHF. The chain employs TRBV6-1 and TRBJ1-5, with 12 bases that match TRBD1. Germline CDR1 is MNHNS and CDR2 is SASEGT. Trimming cost V 4 bases and J 6 bases; bases outside gene matches: 13. This CDR3 comprises 18 residues.

This chain links TRBV30 with TRBJ1-1; a possible D gene is TRBD1 (5 bases). Germline V gives CDR1 GTSNPN, CDR2 SVGIG (reference sequence). The length of the CDR3 is 11 residues. Trimming removed 8 bases at V and 1 base at J, with 8 bases between. As DNA, the CDR3 is TGTGCCGGGGGAGGGAACACTGAAGCTTTCTTT. Residues: CAGGGNTEAFF.

About this clone: At one boundary the junction diverges from the germline segment, which might be a read error. The chain uses TRBV7-9 and TRBJ1-3; TRBD1 matches 7 bases. Per germline, CDR1 SEHNR and CDR2 FQNEAQ (reference sequence). CDR3 length: 16 amino acids. In DNA, the CDR3 is TGTTCCAGCAGCTTGGGACAGTTTTTCTCTGGAAACACCATATATTTT. As protein: CSSSLGQFFSGNTIYF.

This rearrangement joins TRBV5-1 to TRBJ1-1, with 8 nucleotides matching TRBD1. The trim removed 3 bases at V and 1 base at J, leaving 11 bases unmatched. The CDR3 has 17 amino acids. The germline V gene encodes CDR1 SGHRS and CDR2 YFSETQ. CDR3 nucleotide sequence: TGCGCCAGCAGCTCCCGGGACAGGCCCTTTGGGAACACTGAAGCTTTCTTT. It specifies CASSSRDRPFGNTEAFF.

This clone has just a few counts. V is TRBV6-1 and J is TRBJ1-5; 7 bases align to TRBD1. The CDR3 sequence is 16 residues long. The germline gives CDR1 MNHNS, CDR2 SASEGT. V dropped 4 bases and J dropped 7; count of bases not matched to a gene: 13. The CDR3 loop reads CASSGLTGKGSQPQHF. The CDR3 DNA reads as TGTGCCAGCAGTGGGTTGACAGGGAAGGGAAGCCAGCCCCAGCATTTT.

The V gene is TRBV6-4, the J gene TRBJ2-3; 12 nucleotides align to TRBD2. Germline loops: CDR1 MRHNA, CDR2 SNTAGT. The CDR3 totals 16 residues. V gave up 0 bases and J gave up 3 bases; unmatched junction bases: 1. The CDR3 DNA reads TGTGCCAGCAGTGACTCGACTAGCGGGGGTACAGATACGCAGTATTTT. As protein: CASSDSTSGGTDTQYF.